The sequence of this T cell receptor beta chain was determined in a study of CD8+ T cells in alopecia areata. Treatment: oral pan-JAK inhibitor, 5-10 mg twice daily. TCR sequencing used cDNA made by reverse transcription of extracted RNA. This table comes from immunoSEQ multiplex PCR, and its TCRdb copy is limited to in-frame clones, with some not included. The sample lists under 150,000 clones; 55% to 60% were seen once. Study-wide results and limits: Many expanded lesional clones persisted in scalp and blood during tofacitinib treatment.

The CDR3 is made up of 13 amino acids. Per the germline V gene, CDR1 is MNHEY and CDR2 is SMNVEV (reference sequence). V was pared by 6 bases and J by 5 bases, with 3 bases of the junction left unmatched. About this clone: What it recognizes is unknown.

This receptor was identified in a human donor with alopecia areata. The sequencing here drew on CD4+ T cells sorted from blood, taken at week 24, from a patient treated with tofacitinib. This chain connects TRBV27 to TRBJ1-5; 8 nucleotides line up with TRBD1. The CDR3 coding sequence is TGTGCCAGCAGCCAACAGGGGGATCAGCCCCAGCATTTT. Amino acid sequence: CASSQQGDQPQHF.